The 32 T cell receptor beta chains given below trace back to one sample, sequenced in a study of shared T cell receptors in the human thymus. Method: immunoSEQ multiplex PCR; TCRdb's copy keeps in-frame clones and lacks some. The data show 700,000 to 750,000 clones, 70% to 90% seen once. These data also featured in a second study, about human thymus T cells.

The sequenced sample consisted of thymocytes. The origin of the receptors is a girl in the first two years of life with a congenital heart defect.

CDR3 in amino acids: CASSARRYYGYTF. CDR3 DNA: TGTGCCAGCAGCGCCAGGCGATACTATGGCTACACCTTC. The chain uses TRBV6-1 and TRBJ1-2; the D is unclear. V was cut by 6 bases and J by 3 bases, with 11 bases left in between. Germline V gene sequence: CDR1 MNHNS, CDR2 SASEGT. CDR3 length: 13 residues.

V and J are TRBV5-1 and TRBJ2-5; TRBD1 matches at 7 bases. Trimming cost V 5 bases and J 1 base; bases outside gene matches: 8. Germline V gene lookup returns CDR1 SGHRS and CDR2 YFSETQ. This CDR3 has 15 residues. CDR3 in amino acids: CASSFDRERQETQYF. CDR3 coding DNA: TGCGCCAGCAGTTTTGACAGGGAACGCCAAGAGACCCAGTACTTC.

The CDR3 here is CASSQAEGVHTHNEQFF. As DNA, the CDR3 is TGCGCCAGCAGCCAAGCCGAGGGGGTTCACACCCACAATGAGCAGTTCTTC. The chain joins TRBV4-1 to TRBJ2-1; D is perhaps TRBD1 (6 bases). The CDR3 has 17 amino acids. V lost 1 base and J 5 bases, leaving 18 bases between the germline ends. Germline lookup yields CDR1 MGHRA and CDR2 YSYEKL.

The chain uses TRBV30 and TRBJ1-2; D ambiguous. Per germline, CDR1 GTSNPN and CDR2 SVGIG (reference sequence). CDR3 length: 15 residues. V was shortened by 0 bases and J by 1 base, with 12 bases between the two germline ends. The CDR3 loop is CAWSVSQRRNYGYTF. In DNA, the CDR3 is TGTGCCTGGAGTGTAAGCCAGCGACGTAACTATGGCTACACCTTC.

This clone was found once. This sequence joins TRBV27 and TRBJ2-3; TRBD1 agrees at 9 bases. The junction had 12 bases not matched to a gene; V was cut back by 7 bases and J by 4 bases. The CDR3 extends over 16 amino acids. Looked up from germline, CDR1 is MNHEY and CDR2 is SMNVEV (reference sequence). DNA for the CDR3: TGTGCCAGCATGTCAACAGGGGGCGCTATGGCAGATACGCAGTATTTT. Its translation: CASMSTGGAMADTQYF.

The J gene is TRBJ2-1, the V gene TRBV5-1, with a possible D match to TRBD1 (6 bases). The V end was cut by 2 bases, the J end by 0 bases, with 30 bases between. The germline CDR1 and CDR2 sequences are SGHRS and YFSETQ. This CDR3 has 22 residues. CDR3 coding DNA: TGCGCCAGCAGCTTCTCTTTTCGTGGACGCAGGGGTGAACCCCGCTCCTACAATGAGCAGTTCTTC. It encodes CASSFSFRGRRGEPRSYNEQFF.

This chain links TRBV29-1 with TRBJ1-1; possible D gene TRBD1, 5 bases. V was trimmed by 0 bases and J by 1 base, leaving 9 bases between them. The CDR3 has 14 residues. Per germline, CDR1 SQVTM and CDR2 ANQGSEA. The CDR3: CSVEDQGKNTEAFF. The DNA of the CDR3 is TGCAGCGTTGAAGATCAGGGTAAGAACACTGAAGCTTTCTTT.

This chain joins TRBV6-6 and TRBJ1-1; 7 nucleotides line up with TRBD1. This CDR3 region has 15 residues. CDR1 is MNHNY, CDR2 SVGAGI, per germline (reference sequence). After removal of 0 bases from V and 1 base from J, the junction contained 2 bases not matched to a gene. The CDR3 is CASSYSDRENTEAFF. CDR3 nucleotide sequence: TGTGCCAGCAGTTACTCCGACAGGGAGAACACTGAAGCTTTCTTT.

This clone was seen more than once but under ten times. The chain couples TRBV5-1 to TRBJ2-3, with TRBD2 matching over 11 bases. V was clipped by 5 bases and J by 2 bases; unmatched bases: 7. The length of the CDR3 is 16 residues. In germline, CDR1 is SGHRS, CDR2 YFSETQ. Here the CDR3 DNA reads TGCGCCAGCAGTTTACTAGCGGGGGACCACACAGATACGCAGTATTTT. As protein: CASSLLAGDHTDTQYF.

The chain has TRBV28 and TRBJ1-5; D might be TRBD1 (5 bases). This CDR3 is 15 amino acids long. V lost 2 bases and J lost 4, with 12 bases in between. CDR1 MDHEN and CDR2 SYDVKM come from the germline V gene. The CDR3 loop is CASSLRRGGNQPQHF. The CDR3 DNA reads TGTGCCAGCAGTTTAAGGAGGGGTGGGAATCAGCCCCAGCATTTT.

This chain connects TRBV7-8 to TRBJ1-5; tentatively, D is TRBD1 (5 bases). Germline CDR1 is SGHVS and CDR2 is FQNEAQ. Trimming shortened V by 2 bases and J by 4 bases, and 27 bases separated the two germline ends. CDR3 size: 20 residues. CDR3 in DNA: TGTGCCAGCAGCTTACTCTACCCACCCCCATTGACAGAGCCAAATCAGCCCCAGCATTTT. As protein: CASSLLYPPPLTEPNQPQHF.

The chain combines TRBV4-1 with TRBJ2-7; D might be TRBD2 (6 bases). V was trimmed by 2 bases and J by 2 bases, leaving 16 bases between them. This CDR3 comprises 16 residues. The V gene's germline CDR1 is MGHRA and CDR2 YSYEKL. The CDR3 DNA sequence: TGCGCCAGCAGCCAATTAAAGGGGTGGGGGGCCTACGAGCAGTACTTC. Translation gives CASSQLKGWGAYEQYF.

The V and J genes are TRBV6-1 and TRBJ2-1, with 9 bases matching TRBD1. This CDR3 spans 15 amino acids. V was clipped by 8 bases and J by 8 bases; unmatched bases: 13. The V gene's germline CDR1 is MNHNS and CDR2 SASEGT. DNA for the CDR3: TGTGCCAGCGGGACCCGGGACAGGGAATCCCATGAGCAGTTCTTC. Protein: CASGTRDRESHEQFF.

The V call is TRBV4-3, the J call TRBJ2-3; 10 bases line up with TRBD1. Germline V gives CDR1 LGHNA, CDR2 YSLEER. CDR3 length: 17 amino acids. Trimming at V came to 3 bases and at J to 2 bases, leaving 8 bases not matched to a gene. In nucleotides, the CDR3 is TGCGCCAGCAGCCAGGGGGGGACAGGGGACAACACAGATACGCAGTATTTT. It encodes CASSQGGTGDNTDTQYF.

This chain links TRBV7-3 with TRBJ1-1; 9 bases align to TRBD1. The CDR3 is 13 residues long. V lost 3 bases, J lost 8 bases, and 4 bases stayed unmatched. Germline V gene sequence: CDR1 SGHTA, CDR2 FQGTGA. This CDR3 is CASSLGTGTEAFF. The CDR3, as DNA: TGTGCCAGCAGCTTGGGGACAGGGACCGAAGCTTTCTTT.

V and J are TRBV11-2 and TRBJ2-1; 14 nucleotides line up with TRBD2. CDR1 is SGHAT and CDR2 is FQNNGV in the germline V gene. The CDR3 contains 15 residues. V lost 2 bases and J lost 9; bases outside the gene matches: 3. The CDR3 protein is CASSLLGLAGGEQFF. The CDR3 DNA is TGTGCCAGCAGCTTACTCGGACTAGCGGGGGGTGAGCAGTTCTTC. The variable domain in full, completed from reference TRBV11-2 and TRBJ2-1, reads EAGVAQSPRYKIIEKRQSVAFWCNPISGHATLYWYQQILGQGPKLLIQFQNNGVVDDSQLPKDRFSAERLKGVDSTLKIQPAKLEDSAVYLCASSLLGLAGGEQFFGPGTRLTVL.

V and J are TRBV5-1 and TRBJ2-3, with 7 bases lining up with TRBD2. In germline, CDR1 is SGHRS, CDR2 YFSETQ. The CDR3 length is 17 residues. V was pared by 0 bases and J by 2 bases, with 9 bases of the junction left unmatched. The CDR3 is CASSLARLAANTDTQYF. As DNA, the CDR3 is TGCGCCAGCAGCTTGGCCAGGCTAGCGGCTAACACAGATACGCAGTATTTT. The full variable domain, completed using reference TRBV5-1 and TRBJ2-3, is KAGVTQTPRYLIKTRGQQVTLSCSPISGHRSVSWYQQTPGQGLQFLFEYFSETQRNKGNFPGRFSGRQFSNSRSEMNVSTLELGDSALYLCASSLARLAANTDTQYFGPGTRLTVL.

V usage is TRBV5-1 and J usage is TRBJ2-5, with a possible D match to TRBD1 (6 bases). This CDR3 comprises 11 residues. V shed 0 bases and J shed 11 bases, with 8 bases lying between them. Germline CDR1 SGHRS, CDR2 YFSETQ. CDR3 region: CASSLGGTQYF. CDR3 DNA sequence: TGCGCCAGCAGCTTGGGGGGGACACAGTACTTC.

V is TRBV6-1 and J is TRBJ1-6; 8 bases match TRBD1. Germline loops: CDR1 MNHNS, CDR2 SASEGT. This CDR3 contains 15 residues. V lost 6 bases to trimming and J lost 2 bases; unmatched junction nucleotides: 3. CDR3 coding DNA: TGTGCCAGCAGGGACAGGGTTGCCTATAATTCACCCCTCCACTTT. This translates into CASRDRVAYNSPLHF.

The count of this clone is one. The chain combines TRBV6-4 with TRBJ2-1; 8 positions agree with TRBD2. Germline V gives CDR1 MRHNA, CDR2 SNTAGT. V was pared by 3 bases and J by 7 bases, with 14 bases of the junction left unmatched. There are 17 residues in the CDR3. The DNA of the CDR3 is TGTGCCAGCAGTGAGAGAACCGGGGGGGCCGGTAGGAATGAGCAGTTCTTC. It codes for CASSERTGGAGRNEQFF.

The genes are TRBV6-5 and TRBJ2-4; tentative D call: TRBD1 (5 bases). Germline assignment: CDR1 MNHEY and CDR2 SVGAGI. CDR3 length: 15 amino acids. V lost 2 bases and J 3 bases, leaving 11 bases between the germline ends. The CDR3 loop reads CASSYAGLGKNIQYF. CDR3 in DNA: TGTGCCAGCAGTTACGCAGGGTTGGGCAAAAACATTCAGTACTTC.

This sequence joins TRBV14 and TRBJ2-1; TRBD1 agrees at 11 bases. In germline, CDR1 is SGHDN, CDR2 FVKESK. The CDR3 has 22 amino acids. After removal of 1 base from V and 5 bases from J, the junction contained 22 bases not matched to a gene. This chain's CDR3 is CASSQGRTGTGGPVSKNNEQFF. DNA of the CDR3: TGTGCCAGCAGCCAAGGTAGAACCGGGACAGGGGGGCCAGTTAGTAAGAACAATGAGCAGTTCTTC.

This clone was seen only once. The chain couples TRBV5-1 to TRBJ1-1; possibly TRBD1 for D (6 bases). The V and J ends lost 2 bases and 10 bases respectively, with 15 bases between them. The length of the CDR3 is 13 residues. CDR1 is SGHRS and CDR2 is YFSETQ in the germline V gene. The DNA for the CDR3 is TGCGCCAGCAGCTTTGGTCAGGGGATAGGAGCTTTCTTT. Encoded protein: CASSFGQGIGAFF.

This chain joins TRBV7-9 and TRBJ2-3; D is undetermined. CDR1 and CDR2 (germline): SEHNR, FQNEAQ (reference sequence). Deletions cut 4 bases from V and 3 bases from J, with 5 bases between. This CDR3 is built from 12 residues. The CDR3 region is CASSSPTDTQYF. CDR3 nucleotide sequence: TGTGCCAGCAGCTCCCCAACAGATACGCAGTATTTT.

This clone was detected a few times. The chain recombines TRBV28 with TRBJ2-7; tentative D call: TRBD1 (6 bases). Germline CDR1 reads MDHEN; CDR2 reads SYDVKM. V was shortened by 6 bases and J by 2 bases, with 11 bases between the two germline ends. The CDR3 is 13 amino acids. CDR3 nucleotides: TGTGCCAGCAGCCAGGGGCGCACCTACGAGCAGTACTTC. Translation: CASSQGRTYEQYF.

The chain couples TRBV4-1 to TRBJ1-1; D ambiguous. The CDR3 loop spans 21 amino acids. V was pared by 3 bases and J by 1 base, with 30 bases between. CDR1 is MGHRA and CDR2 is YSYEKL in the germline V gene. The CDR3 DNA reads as TGCGCCAGCAGCCATTTGTCCCTCGGAATCGGGGAGTTGGCGACGAACACTGAAGCTTTCTTT. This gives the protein CASSHLSLGIGELATNTEAFF.

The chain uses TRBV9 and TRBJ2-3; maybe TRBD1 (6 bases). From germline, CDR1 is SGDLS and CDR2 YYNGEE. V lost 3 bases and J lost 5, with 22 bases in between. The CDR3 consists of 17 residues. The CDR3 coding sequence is TGTGCCAGCAGCGCGGAGATTCAGGGGTTCGCCGGAGATACGCAGTATTTT. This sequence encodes CASSAEIQGFAGDTQYF.

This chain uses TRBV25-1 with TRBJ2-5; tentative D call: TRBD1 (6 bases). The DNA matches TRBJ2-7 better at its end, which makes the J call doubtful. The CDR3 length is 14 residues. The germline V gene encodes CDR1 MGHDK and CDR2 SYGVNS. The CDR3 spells CASSPGDAWSEQYF. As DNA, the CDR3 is TGTGCCAGCAGCCCAGGGGACGCTTGGTCCGAGCAGTACTTC.

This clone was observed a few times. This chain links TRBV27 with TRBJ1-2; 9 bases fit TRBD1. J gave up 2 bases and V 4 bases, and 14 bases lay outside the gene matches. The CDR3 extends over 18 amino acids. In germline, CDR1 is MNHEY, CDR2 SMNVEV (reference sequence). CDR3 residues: CASSSYRGRGVENYGYTF. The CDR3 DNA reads TGTGCCAGCAGTTCTTACAGGGGGCGAGGGGTAGAAAACTATGGCTACACCTTC.

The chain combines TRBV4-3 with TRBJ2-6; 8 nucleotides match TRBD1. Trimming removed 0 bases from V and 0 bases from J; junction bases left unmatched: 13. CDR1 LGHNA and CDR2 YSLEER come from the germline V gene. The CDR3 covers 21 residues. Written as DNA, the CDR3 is TGCGCCAGCAGCCAAGATCCAGGGACAGGCAGCCGACACTCTGGGGCCAACGTCCTGACTTTC. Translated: CASSQDPGTGSRHSGANVLTF.

This CDR3 reads CASSYRVPCGDTQYF. The CDR3 DNA is TGTGCCAGCAGCTACCGGGTCCCCTGTGGAGATACGCAGTATTTT. The rearrangement joins TRBV7-2 to TRBJ2-3; unclear D gene. There are 15 residues in the CDR3. The germline V gene has CDR1 SGHTA and CDR2 FQGNSA. Trimming removed 4 bases at V and 5 bases at J, with 16 bases between.

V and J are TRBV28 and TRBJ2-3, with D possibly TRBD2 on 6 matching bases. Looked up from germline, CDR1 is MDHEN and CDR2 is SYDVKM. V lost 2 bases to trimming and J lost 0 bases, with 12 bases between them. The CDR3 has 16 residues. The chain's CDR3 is CASSLTRRGSTDTQYF. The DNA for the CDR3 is TGTGCCAGCAGTTTAACGCGGCGGGGCAGCACAGATACGCAGTATTTT.